This TCR beta chain stems from a study of cytotoxic CD8 clonotypes in ibrutinib-treated CLL. The wider study: There were roughly 12 relapsed/refractory patients and some 15 treatment-naive patients, and under 18 were IGHV unmutated.

Per germline, CDR1 MDHEN and CDR2 SYDVKM. Trimming removed 6 bases from V and 5 bases from J; junction bases left unmatched: 7. The CDR3 is 13 amino acids. Measured with immunoSEQ multiplex PCR; TCRdb has only the in-frame clones, and not every one. The sample includes around 150,000 clones, roughly 77% seen only once; the top ten take approximately 2%. Sequenced here: PBMCs, sampled after 12 months of ibrutinib treatment. The TCR was taken from a human donor with chronic lymphocytic leukemia. The chain links TRBV28 to TRBJ2-7; 7 nucleotides line up with TRBD1. The CDR3 sequence: CASRSGTENEQYF. The CDR3 nucleotides are TGTGCCAGCAGGTCCGGGACAGAGAACGAGCAGTACTTC.